The TCR beta chain described here comes from a study of cytomegalovirus exposure and HLA in healthy donors (dated by TCRdb to about 2017). Regarding the research as a whole: In an earlier analysis of under 750 of the donors, around 300 Gb of sequence data and 100 million or so unique TCR beta sequences from 150 million to 200 million T cells were reported. The T cell repertoires of under 750 subjects were profiled by immunosequencing and related to cytomegalovirus serostatus. In a later analysis, previously published TCR beta repertoires from roughly 710 donors were re-analyzed and high-resolution HLA genotyping was added so that TCR occurrence patterns could be studied. Both class I and class II loci were covered by HLA typing, at four-digit resolution. About 300 gigabases of sequencing data and some 85 million unique TCR sequences were included in an early release covering around 600 HLA-typed donors. Donor age, sex, ethnicity and CMV serostatus were compiled alongside the repertoire data. To decide whether each TCR beta V gene segment behaved as functional or pseudogenic, an earlier analysis of approximately 620 of the donors relied on high-throughput TCR beta sequencing. A later genetic analysis took genome-wide SNP genotypes for about 65% of the 666 donors and used that subset as a discovery cohort. Of the roughly 390 genotyped donors, 80% to 90% were placed in the genetic ancestry cluster associated with self-reported Caucasian donors. In the later analysis, no new phenotypic data were used to find candidate immune exposures; instead, reliance was placed on TCR beta sequences and their occurrence across donors. The study aimed to test whether cataloging public T cell receptors could reveal signatures of past pathogen exposure. About five DR-DQ haplotypes were treated as single units for association and clustering because of strong linkage in the cohort. Every discovery cohort repertoire had been produced on one sequencing platform. A separate validation cohort of 90 to 150 different subjects was used in addition to the approximately 610-subject first cohort. Among under 450 genotyped donors of the cohort, an average of approximately 250,000 unique TCR beta nucleotide sequences were sequenced per donor, roughly 18% of them non-productive. The number of typed donors differed by locus: about 620-640 for A, B, C, DRB1 and DQB1; 522 for DQA1; about 600 for DPA1; and approximately 450 for DPB1. To predict cytomegalovirus infection status, the study combined high-throughput TCR immunosequencing, statistical association of individual TCRs with disease status, and machine learning.

What the work shows at the level of the full study, not this receptor alone: An association between a missense DCLRE1C variant and V-gene and J-gene trimming of TCR beta chains was found in a later genetic analysis and replicated in an independent cohort. Because counts were too low, about 18 rarely observed V segments, including chromosome 9 orphons, were excluded from the earlier analysis of 587 of the donors. In a later analysis, most CMV-associated TCR beta chains were found to appear HLA-restricted, with HLA associations seemingly driven largely by CMV exposure. When HLA alleles, especially DR and DQ, strongly co-occurred, TCR associations were difficult to assign to individual alleles. Because HLA typing was unavailable for some donors at each locus, only the typed subset was used in association tests. Compared with equally common non-associated chains, HLA-associated TCR beta chains in a later analysis were more clonally expanded and had lower generation probabilities. Specific HLA alleles were associated with 18,000 or so TCR beta sequences at a false discovery rate of 0.05 in a later analysis. In a later analysis, several top co-occurrence clusters were reported to appear linked to parvovirus B19, influenza, CMV and Epstein-Barr virus. A cluster of highly shared sequence variants was judged likely to be a technical artifact of the sequencing pipeline. The only immune exposure information available for the cohort was CMV serostatus. In the study, around 160 TCR beta chains were listed as associated with cytomegalovirus. A further reported finding was that TCR beta sequences accurately predicted the HLA-A and HLA-B alleles for most subjects in the first cohort. In a later genetic analysis, fewer N-insertions in productive TCRs were reported among donors in an Asian-associated ancestry cluster than the roughly 640-donor mean. Across donors, most TCR sequences were observed very rarely, whereas some public TCRs were present in many individuals. Correlated functional status among segregating V segments might reflect linkage disequilibrium, but an unknown experimental factor could not be ruled out. Broadly in line with IMGT annotations, most TCR beta V segments showed up in productive rearrangements about 87% or about 30% of the time in an earlier analysis of under 700 of the donors. A few of the identified cytomegalovirus-associated TCR beta chains were confirmed in vitro to be specific for cytomegalovirus antigens. The cohort was sequenced for TCR beta chains only, and without alpha or paired-chain data the features that could be detected were limited. It was suggested by the authors that the approach could potentially be generalized to other disease states and immunological phenotypes. A later analysis found that TCR association rates varied across HLA loci, with DRB1 alleles showing the most associated TCRs and HLA-C alleles the fewest. Cytomegalovirus status was reported to be diagnosed by the classifier with high specificity and sensitivity in both the original and validation cohorts. The presence/absence analyses assumed that sequencing depth was roughly uniform across donors, and that assumption may not be true.

This clone has just a few counts. The clone's antigen remains unknown. No base quality information exists; no much larger clone differs at one position. Receptor amplification or capture employed the immunoSEQ multiplex PCR assay. A mixture of 60 forward primers for TCR Vbeta segments and 13 reverse primers for TCR Jbeta segments was used in the multiplex PCR. The CDR3 region of rearranged TCR beta genes was amplified from genomic DNA with a multiplex PCR assay. The amplified TCR beta libraries were sequenced on the Illumina HiSeq System as 87-base-pair reads. As for how the authors treated the data: Across the 670 or so repertoires, a later analysis counted 75 million to 90 million unique TCR beta chains, 8.5 million to 12 million of which were shared by at least two donors. Raw reads were error-corrected and collapsed into unique sequences by a nearest-neighbor algorithm in which closely related sequences were merged to remove PCR and sequencing errors. V, D and J gene segments were assigned by aligning CDR3 sequences to IMGT reference sequences. Each retained sequence needed at least a six-nucleotide match to both a V gene segment and a J gene segment. A rearrangement counted as productive if the CDR3 had no stop codons and remained in frame with V and J, and every other rearrangement counted as non-productive. CDR3 was defined by IMGT convention, running from the second conserved V-encoded cysteine to the conserved J-encoded phenylalanine. The earlier analysis of a few hundred of the donors excluded sequences that lacked an unambiguous match to a single V gene segment. An earlier analysis of fewer than 650 of the donors classified V segments as functional when productive rearrangements were above 56.7% and as segregating when the standard deviation between donors was above 5%. To diagnose cytomegalovirus status from the catalog of TCR beta chain sequences, a statistical classification framework was built. In a later analysis, TCR nucleotide sequences were compared against IMGT/GENE-DB human TR gene sequences so that V and J genes could be assigned. A later analysis assigned CDR3 sequences and most-parsimonious VDJ recombination scenarios with the TCRdist pipeline. In a later analysis, each TCR beta chain was defined by its CDR3 amino acid sequence together with its V-gene family, and reads lacking a unique V-gene family were excluded. As a way to deal with suspected cross-contamination and a sequencing artifact, a later analysis dropped more than 500 nucleotide sequences that were highly shared and had low generation probability. In a later analysis, a clonal expansion index for each public chain was calculated from normalized within-repertoire ranks of inferred template counts. In a later analysis, generation probabilities were computed with a VDJ recombination model fitted to out-of-frame rearrangements, and the resulting probabilities were checked against IGoR. In a later analysis, hypergeometric tests were used to score TCR-TCR, TCR-HLA and TCR-CMV co-occurrence, with a repertoire-size bias correction applied to TCR pairs. False discovery rates were estimated in a later analysis by permuting HLA or CMV assignments 20 times. In a later analysis, co-occurring TCRs were grouped with DBSCAN, and TCRdist sequence similarity was added when clustering was performed within HLA-allele-positive subsets. Repertoires with fewer than 30,000 or more than 120,000 public chains were left out of co-occurrence clustering, as were five repertoires with anomalous nucleotide sharing. TCRdb re-hosts the immuneACCESS table, in-frame sequences only. Its copies lack some clones; in the studies checked, an unresolved V gene accounts for under half of them, and the cause for the rest is not known. V, J and clone size reflect that table, while D and trimming were determined from the DNA. Recorded for this sample are roughly 97,000 clones; 10% of them occurred a single time. 5.8% of the sample belongs to the ten largest clones.

The cohort consisted of 650 to 850 healthy bone marrow donors. At the time of sampling, all cohort members were nominally healthy, though unrecorded immune exposures were likely present. The donor tested CMV seropositive and was one of the 289 seropositive cohort members. Each donor provided a peripheral blood sample, and peripheral blood mononuclear cells were used for TCR beta sequencing. Genomic DNA extraction from the blood cell samples was performed with the Qiagen DNeasy Blood Extraction Kit. The clonotype was recovered from a man aged 35 to 55 in good health and CMV-seropositive. The sample comprised PBMCs.

The DNA reads TGTGCCAGCTCATCAGGGCCTAGCAATCAGCCCCAGCATTTT. This encodes CASSSGPSNQPQHF. The V and J segments used are TRBV18 and TRBJ1-5, and perhaps TRBD1 as D gene, on 5 matching bases. V lost 5 bases and J lost 0 bases; the stretch between them is 8 bases long. From the cysteine up to the phenylalanine, the CDR3 has a length of 14 residues. Only the CDR3 DNA stays, 42 bases, in frame from base 1. Looking up the germline V gene yields CDR1 KGHSH and CDR2 LQKENI.